Reported below is one T cell receptor beta chain. In the authors' workflow: Amplification of reference gene primers was used by the study to estimate nucleated cell counts. Sequencing was performed with immunoSEQ multiplex PCR; in TCRdb, only in-frame clones are kept and a portion is missing. V and J calls and clone size follow that table, whereas D and trimming were derived from the DNA. The sample has over 200,000 clones; 87% are singletons. The entry originates in a study of blood T cell repertoires in COVID-19. Across the study: Samples taken during acute and convalescent COVID-19 were collected in the United States, Italy and Spain.

This CDR3 is built from 14 residues. J was trimmed by 0 bases and V by 6 bases; bases with no gene match: 5. Germline lookup yields CDR1 SQVTM and CDR2 ANQGSEA. The V call is TRBV29-1, the J call TRBJ1-2, with 9 bases matching TRBD1. Specimen: peripheral blood. The origin of this receptor is a man aged 40-55 years with active or convalescent COVID-19. The CDR3 sequence is CSVNTGGPNYGYTF. The CDR3, as DNA: TGCAGCGTAAATACAGGGGGCCCTAACTATGGCTACACCTTC.